This entry is about one TCR beta chain. As yet, its antigen is unknown. This sample is drawn from a study of cytomegalovirus exposure and HLA in healthy donors. Study-level findings and limits: No immune exposure information besides CMV serostatus was available. An analysis was carried out at a later point. It showed that HLA-associated TCR beta chains were more clonally expanded than equally common non-associated chains. A later analysis reportedly found fewer N-insertions in an Asian-associated ancestry cluster than the roughly 700-donor mean.

Primers included in the PCR were 60 Vbeta and 13 Jbeta primers. TCRdb keeps only in-frame clones here, not all; method: immunoSEQ multiplex PCR. This table has 160,000 or so clones, about four fifths appearing once. Per germline, CDR1 SGHRS and CDR2 YFSETQ. This CDR3 is built from 13 residues. V lost 4 bases to trimming and J lost 4 bases; unmatched junction nucleotides: 5. The sequenced sample was PBMCs. This rearrangement joins TRBV5-1 to TRBJ2-7, with TRBD1 matching over 7 bases. This receptor was taken from a woman between 50 and 59 years old in good health and CMV-seronegative. The CDR3 bases are TGCGCCAGCAGCACGGCAGGGGGTTACGAGCAGTACTTC. The encoded protein is CASSTAGGYEQYF.